These 19 T cell receptor beta chains came from one sample sequenced in a study of T cells in Graves' hyperthyroidism and ophthalmopathy. What was amplified from RNA transcripts were TCR beta CDR3 regions. A first-round RT-PCR of the TCR CDR3 used the HTBI primer set. MiXCR was run by TCRdb on the multiplex PCR reads, yielding one entry per CDR3 protein. The table lists about 350,000 distinct CDR3 sequences, roughly 18% of them singletons, with roughly a sixth in the top ten. The sequenced sample was blood. Receptor source: a woman aged 40-49 years with Graves' ophthalmopathy.

This clonotype was counted at least ten times. The rearrangement joins TRBV9 to TRBJ2-2; D may be TRBD1 (5 bases). V lost 0 bases to trimming and J lost 1 base, with 10 bases between them. The CDR3 runs 16 residues. Germline V lookup: CDR1 SGDLS, CDR2 YYNGEE. CDR3 coding DNA: TGTGCCAGCAGCGTAGGCCAGGGTTTGAACACCGGGGAGCTGTTTTTT. Residues: CASSVGQGLNTGELFF.

There are many counts of this clonotype. V is TRBV29-1 and J is TRBJ1-1, with D tentatively TRBD1 (5 bases). CDR1 and CDR2 from the germline V gene are SQVTM and ANQGSEA. The CDR3 contains 14 residues. V lost 5 bases to trimming and J lost 0 bases, with 13 bases between them. CDR3 loop: CSVRGDRVNTEAFF. As DNA, the CDR3 is TGCAGCGTTCGAGGGGATAGGGTGAACACTGAAGCTTTCTTT.

This clonotype was found many times. The chain is built from TRBV6-1 and TRBJ2-7, with 8 bases aligning to TRBD1. Germline trimming cut 0 bases from V and 3 bases from J; bases unmatched to any gene: 7. Germline CDR1 MNHNS, CDR2 SASEGT. CDR3 length equals 16 residues. CDR3 DNA: TGTGCCAGCAGTGAAGCGACCAGGACAGGGAACTACGAGCAGTACTTC. As protein: CASSEATRTGNYEQYF.

This clonotype was observed a handful of times. V is TRBV14 and J is TRBJ2-5, with D perhaps being TRBD1 or TRBD2 (5 bases each). The CDR3 totals 16 residues. Germline loops: CDR1 SGHDN, CDR2 FVKESK. V lost 1 base and J lost 7, with 19 bases in between. CDR3 bases: TGTGCCAGCAGCCAAGTTGGTGTTGGGGGTATGGCGACCCAGTACTTC. It translates to CASSQVGVGGMATQYF.

This clonotype was counted many times. V gene TRBV6-2 or TRBV6-3 combines with J gene TRBJ1-2; D is perhaps TRBD1 (6 bases). The germline V gene has CDR1 MNHEY and CDR2 SVGEGT. The germline V and J ends were trimmed by 4 bases and 4 bases, with 19 bases remaining between them. The CDR3 runs 16 residues. DNA of the CDR3: TGTGCCAGCAGTTCGGTGGACAGAAGAGGCCCCTATGGCTACACCTTC. This codes for CASSSVDRRGPYGYTF.

This clonotype was found many times. This rearrangement joins TRBV6-2 or TRBV6-3 to TRBJ1-5, with 8 bases lining up with TRBD1. Germline CDR1 is MNHEY and CDR2 is SVGEGT. V trimming: 0 bases; J trimming: 4 bases; junction bases outside the gene matches: 8. This CDR3 has 17 amino acids. CDR3 loop: CASSYSRQGRRNQPQHF. The CDR3 nucleotides are TGTGCCAGCAGTTACTCGCGACAGGGGAGGCGGAATCAGCCCCAGCATTTT.

This clonotype was counted many times. The genes are TRBV12-3 or TRBV12-4 and TRBJ2-7; D not resolved. The CDR3 covers 13 residues. V gave up 2 bases and J gave up 4 bases, with 9 bases separating them. The CDR3 here is CASSLITVYEQYF. CDR3 DNA: TGTGCCAGCAGTTTAATTACAGTGTACGAGCAGTACTTC.

This clonotype was counted ten times or more. The chain has TRBV9 and TRBJ1-5; the D gene is possibly TRBD1 (6 bases). The CDR3 covers 15 residues. Between the trimmed V and J ends, which lost 3 bases and 0 bases, there was a span of 10 bases. Germline loops: CDR1 SGDLS, CDR2 YYNGEE. DNA for the CDR3: TGTGCCAGCAGCGCGGGACAATATAGCAATCAGCCCCAGCATTTT. Protein product: CASSAGQYSNQPQHF. The entire variable domain, with the rest obtained from reference TRBV9 and TRBJ1-5, is as follows: DSGVTQTPKHLITATGQRVTLRCSPRSGDLSVYWYQQSLDQGLQFLIQYYNGEERAKGNILERFSAQQFPDLHSELNLSSLELGDSALYFCASSAGQYSNQPQHFGDGTRLSIL.

The rearrangement uses TRBV28 and TRBJ2-4; D unclear. The CDR3 extends over 15 amino acids. Germline CDR1 reads MDHEN; CDR2 reads SYDVKM. Trimming took 3 bases from V and 0 from J, leaving 9 bases between them. CDR3 sequence: CASSFGSLAKNIQYF. The CDR3 nucleotides read TGTGCCAGCAGTTTCGGCAGCCTAGCCAAAAACATTCAGTACTTC.

This clonotype was seen many times. V gene TRBV19 combines with J gene TRBJ1-1, with D unresolved. The CDR3 is made up of 15 amino acids. Germline lookup yields CDR1 LNHDA and CDR2 SQIVND (reference sequence). V was pared by 9 bases and J by 0 bases, with 17 bases between. The CDR3 DNA follows: TGTGCCAGCCGCACGGCCGAATCTTTGAACACTGAAGCTTTCTTT. Its translation is CASRTAESLNTEAFF.

This clonotype was detected many times. V is TRBV30 and J is TRBJ1-1; D ambiguous. The CDR3 covers 12 residues. V was pared by 4 bases and J by 4 bases, with 10 bases between. The germline V gene has CDR1 GTSNPN and CDR2 SVGIG (reference sequence). The CDR3 DNA is TGTGCCTGGACGGACTTAGGCACTGAAGCTTTCTTT. Translated, it gives CAWTDLGTEAFF.

This clonotype was seen at least ten times. The CDR3, as DNA: TGCGCCAGCAGCCAAGCTCCGGGACGTCTTTCCTACGAGCAGTACTTC. The encoded protein is CASSQAPGRLSYEQYF. The V gene is TRBV4-1, the J gene TRBJ2-7; tentatively, D is TRBD1 or TRBD2 (5 bases each). Deletions cut 1 base from V and 1 base from J, with 14 bases between. There are 16 residues in the CDR3. The germline V gene encodes CDR1 MGHRA and CDR2 YSYEKL.

The sample holds many counts of this clonotype. The chain employs TRBV2 and TRBJ1-5; 7 positions agree with TRBD1. With 8 bases clipped from V and 0 bases from J, the junction kept 4 bases outside the gene matches. Per the germline V gene, CDR1 is SNHLY and CDR2 is FYNNEI. The CDR3 extends over 14 amino acids. As DNA, the CDR3 is TGTGCCAGCGGGACAGATCTTAGCAATCAGCCCCAGCATTTT. Translating it yields CASGTDLSNQPQHF.

The V and J genes are TRBV4-1 and TRBJ2-7; D may be TRBD1 (6 bases). Between the trimmed V and J ends, which lost 1 base and 3 bases, there was a span of 13 bases. The germline CDR1 and CDR2 sequences are MGHRA and YSYEKL. The CDR3 consists of 15 residues. CDR3 sequence reads: CASSQATGKSYEQYF. In DNA form, the CDR3 reads TGCGCCAGCAGCCAAGCTACAGGGAAAAGCTACGAGCAGTACTTC.

This clonotype was counted many times. The J gene is TRBJ2-7, the V gene TRBV12-3 or TRBV12-4, with D possibly matching TRBD1 (5 bases). The CDR3 loop spans 12 amino acids. V was shortened by 5 bases and J by 6 bases, with 11 bases between the two germline ends. This CDR3 reads CASSIGHTEQYF. The CDR3 bases are TGTGCCAGCAGTATAGGACATACCGAGCAGTACTTC.

In this sample, this clonotype turned up a few times. The chain links TRBV3-1 to TRBJ2-7, with TRBD1 as a possible D gene (5 bases). CDR3 size: 14 residues. The ends were cut back, 1 base at V and 8 bases at J, with 15 bases in the middle. Germline values: CDR1 LGHDT, CDR2 YNNKEL (reference sequence). DNA of the CDR3: TGTGCCAGCAGCCAAGTTGGGGCAGGGCGAAAGCAGTACTTC. This gives the protein CASSQVGAGRKQYF.

J is TRBJ2-7 and V is TRBV12-3 or TRBV12-4; 7 bases are shared with TRBD2. The CDR3 totals 14 residues. V lost 6 bases, J lost 2 bases, and 7 bases stayed unmatched. Here the CDR3 reads CASRISGKTYEQYF. CDR3 bases: TGTGCCAGCAGGATAAGCGGGAAAACCTACGAGCAGTACTTC.

This clonotype appeared many times. The V gene is TRBV12-3 or TRBV12-4, the J gene TRBJ1-1, with a tentative D call TRBD1 (6 bases). The V gene lost 3 bases and the J gene lost 1 base, with 9 bases spanning the gap. This CDR3 has 14 residues. The CDR3 reads CASSFEDRNTEAFF. The CDR3 DNA sequence: TGTGCCAGCAGTTTCGAGGACAGGAACACTGAAGCTTTCTTT.

About this clonotype: With a much larger clone just one base away, this may be a read error. The J gene is TRBJ1-3, the V gene TRBV15; perhaps TRBD1 as D (5 bases). With 2 bases removed from V and 8 bases from J, the gap between germline ends came to 13 bases. Looked up from germline, CDR1 is LNHNV and CDR2 is YYDKDF (reference sequence). The CDR3 length is 14 residues. The DNA for the CDR3 is TGTGCCACCAGCAGAAACACGCTAGGGGACACCATATATTTT. Amino acids: CATSRNTLGDTIYF.